Presented here are 3 T cell receptor beta chains from one specimen sequenced in a study of T cell responses to AZD1222 COVID-19 vaccine. The table came from immunoSEQ multiplex PCR; TCRdb's copy has only in-frame clones and leaves some out. The sample lists 90,000 to 130,000 clones, roughly 87% seen once, with 3.1% in the top ten. The sequencing used peripheral blood, collected on day 0 of MenACWY control vaccination. Receptors were obtained from an adult in good health.

The CDR3 loop is CASSLVGVQRETQYF. CDR3 nucleotide sequence: TGTGCCAGCAGCTTAGTTGGGGTACAGCGGGAGACCCAGTACTTC. The chain is built from TRBV7-3 and TRBJ2-5; D may be TRBD2 (5 bases). There are 15 residues in the CDR3. The V gene's germline CDR1 is SGHTA and CDR2 FQGTGA. Between the trimmed V and J ends, which lost 2 bases and 5 bases, there was a span of 15 bases.

The chain uses TRBV29-1 and TRBJ1-1; D is perhaps TRBD1 (5 bases). The CDR3 sequence is 11 residues long. CDR1 is SQVTM and CDR2 is ANQGSEA in the germline V gene. Trimming removed 2 bases at V and 10 bases at J, with 11 bases between. CDR3 nucleotides: TGCAGCGTTGAAATTTGGAGGGGAGCTTTCTTT. Protein product: CSVEIWRGAFF.

This clone showed up just once. The J gene is TRBJ2-7, the V gene TRBV30; no reliable D call. This CDR3 contains 12 residues. With 2 bases removed from V and 12 bases from J, the gap between germline ends came to 17 bases. The germline gives CDR1 GTSNPN, CDR2 SVGIG (reference sequence). The CDR3 DNA follows: TGTGCCTGGAGTCTGAACACCCCTACGTCGTACTTC. Translating gives CAWSLNTPTSYF.